One and the same sample provided the 7 T cell receptor beta chains below, sequenced in a study of blood T cell repertoires in COVID-19. Produced via immunoSEQ multiplex PCR; TCRdb's table is partial and in-frame only. The table includes hundreds of thousands of clones, 80% to 90% detected once. Specimen: peripheral blood. These receptors were obtained from a man aged 18 to 29 with COVID-19, enrolled during active disease.

The chain employs TRBV6-2 or TRBV6-3 and TRBJ2-1, with D maybe TRBD1 (6 bases). Germline V CDR1 and CDR2: MNHEY, SVGEGT. The CDR3 contains 14 residues. Trimming removed 5 bases at V and 4 bases at J, with 12 bases between. In nucleotides, the CDR3 is TGTGCCAGCAGTCCCCGGGGACAATACAATGAGCAGTTCTTC. This translates into CASSPRGQYNEQFF.

The chain has TRBV7-9 and TRBJ1-2, with 10 bases identical to TRBD1. There are 18 residues in the CDR3. Trimming cost V 1 base and J 3 bases; bases outside gene matches: 11. Per the germline V gene, CDR1 is SEHNR and CDR2 is FQNEAQ (reference sequence). The CDR3 here is CASSLEGSGQGWDYGYTF. CDR3 in DNA: TGTGCCAGCAGCTTAGAAGGCTCGGGACAGGGGTGGGACTATGGCTACACCTTC.

The chain links TRBV24-1 to TRBJ2-3; TRBD2 matches 10 bases. The CDR3 is 16 residues long. The germline CDR1 and CDR2 sequences are KGHDR and SFDVKD. The V and J ends lost 4 bases and 3 bases, in that order; junction bases with no gene match: 6. The CDR3 sequence: CATSDGTSELTDTQYF. CDR3 bases: TGTGCCACCAGTGACGGGACTAGCGAATTAACAGATACGCAGTATTTT.

The V gene is TRBV19, the J gene TRBJ1-5; D unresolved. V lost 4 bases and J lost 2, with 9 bases in between. CDR1 and CDR2 from the germline V gene are LNHDA and SQIVND (reference sequence). There are 14 residues in the CDR3. CDR3 in amino acids: CASSTIEGNQPQHF. In DNA form, the CDR3 reads TGTGCCAGTAGTACTATTGAGGGCAATCAGCCCCAGCATTTT.

V usage is TRBV2 and J usage is TRBJ2-1; 7 positions match TRBD2. Losses at the gene ends were 3 bases for V and 4 bases for J; bases not matched to a gene: 15. Germline lookup yields CDR1 SNHLY and CDR2 FYNNEI. The length of the CDR3 is 18 residues. Here the CDR3 reads CASSDGGISGPTYNEQFF. The CDR3 region has the DNA TGTGCCAGCAGTGACGGGGGAATTAGCGGGCCAACTTACAATGAGCAGTTCTTC.

The chain combines TRBV10-3 with TRBJ1-1, with 10 bases that match TRBD1. CDR1 and CDR2 from the germline V gene are ENHRY and SYGVKD. The CDR3 spans 12 residues. The V segment lost 10 bases and the J segment 4 bases; nucleotides outside the gene matches: 3. The CDR3 DNA sequence: TGTGCCACTCGGACAGGGGGCACTGAAGCTTTCTTT. Amino acid sequence: CATRTGGTEAFF.

CDR3 residues: CASSRTSGRSGETQYF. DNA of the CDR3: TGTGCCAGCAGCCGGACTAGCGGGAGATCGGGGGAGACCCAGTACTTC. This chain joins TRBV7-9 and TRBJ2-5; 13 nucleotides match TRBD2. Germline V gene data show CDR1 as SEHNR and CDR2 as FQNEAQ (reference sequence). This CDR3 contains 16 residues. V shed 5 bases, J shed 5 bases, and the junction held 8 bases outside the gene matches.